This is a list of T cell receptor beta chains from one sample in a study of blood T cells in healthy people across ages. One entry per CDR3 protein results from TCRdb running MiXCR on the 5' RACE reads. The sample includes 980,000 or so distinct CDR3 sequences, approximately 49% of them seen just once. Sequencing was carried out using blood. The receptors here all came from a man aged 25 to 40 in good health. Both conserved end residues are part of each CDR3. Fields, in order: V gene, D gene, J gene, CDR3 protein. A D gene is named only where the DNA matches it firmly.

>TRBV3-1|TRBD2|TRBJ2-7
CASSQASGGDYEQYF
>TRBV20-1|TRBD1|TRBJ2-7
CSARTGDIRYEQYF
>TRBV20-1|TRBD1|.
CSAHDRGVSSYNEQYF
>TRBV6-5|.|TRBJ2-1
CASRTRGNYNEQFF
>TRBV4-1|.|TRBJ1-4
CASSQDPGFTNEKLFF
>TRBV4-1|.|TRBJ1-6
CASSQDRTSPLHF
>TRBV21-1|.|TRBJ2-7
CASSKGTGSVYEQYF
>TRBV15|TRBD1|TRBJ1-2
CATSRTGSNYGYTF
>TRBV6-6|.|TRBJ1-2
CASSSPGQGGGYTF
>TRBV20-1|TRBD2|TRBJ2-7
CSARVRRTSYHEQYF
>TRBV6-1|TRBD1|TRBJ2-7
CASSASLNRGAYEQYF
>TRBV5-1|TRBD2|TRBJ2-1
CASSLLGLADNEQFF
>TRBV7-9|.|TRBJ2-7
CASSHPDREYEQYF
>TRBV4-1|TRBD2|TRBJ2-1
CASSQGSGGYNEQFF
>TRBV24-1|.|TRBJ1-2
CATSDLGEGSTF
>TRBV9|.|TRBJ1-1
CASSVEAGANTEAFF
>TRBV7-2|.|TRBJ2-1
CASSLKGTHSYNEQFF
>TRBV20-1|.|TRBJ1-5
CSARDSGVGQPQHF
>TRBV5-5|TRBD2|.
CASSIGTSGVYEQYF
>TRBV9|.|.
CASSVVPETYNEQYF
>TRBV4-2|.|TRBJ2-3
CASSRSGLELTDTQYF
>TRBV7-2|.|TRBJ1-1
CASSEPGRLNTEAFF
>TRBV11-2|TRBD1|TRBJ2-2
CASSSGTGLVGELFF
>TRBV7-3|.|TRBJ2-1
CASSLRADLAYNEQFF
>TRBV25-1|.|TRBJ1-6
CASSDNSPLHF
>TRBV24-1|.|TRBJ2-5
CATSDKTGFTETQYF
>TRBV20-1|.|TRBJ2-1
CSARDWADSSYNEQFF
>TRBV7-9|.|TRBJ2-3
CASSLGVGTTDTQYF
>TRBV6-2/TRBV6-3|.|TRBJ2-7
CASSSEGQFSYEQYF
>TRBV5-1|TRBD2|TRBJ2-7
CASSLGLAADEQYF
>TRBV4-1|TRBD1|TRBJ2-5
CASSQEDRAGETQYF
>TRBV2|TRBD2|TRBJ2-3
CASKVEGGTDTQYF
>TRBV28|.|TRBJ1-2
CASRNYDRGYTF
>TRBV2|.|TRBJ2-1
CARRRSGGLADFNEQFF
>TRBV6-1|TRBD1|TRBJ1-2
CASSPAQGARINYGYTF
>TRBV6-5|.|TRBJ2-3
CASSYGSTDTQYF
>TRBV29-1|.|TRBJ2-3
CSGLGDTQYF
>TRBV13|TRBD1|TRBJ2-7
CASSPPRTGGTYEQYF
>TRBV20-1|TRBD2|TRBJ2-5
CSVPTSGSGETQYF
>TRBV14|.|TRBJ2-5
CASSQDLGAAGTQYF
>TRBV7-9|.|TRBJ1-2
CASSQVGYTF
>TRBV27|.|TRBJ2-1
CASSRGAQSEQFF
>TRBV11-2|TRBD1|TRBJ2-1
CASSQGATDNEQFF
>TRBV6-6|.|TRBJ1-1
CASSYDPGSPRTFF
>TRBV27|TRBD2|TRBJ2-3
CASSWSGGTFTDTQYF
>TRBV27|TRBD2|TRBJ2-7
CASTPTSGDYEQYF
>TRBV20-1|.|TRBJ2-7
CSARGLPLSYEQYF
>TRBV2|TRBD1|.
CASGRDRGPYEQYF